This T cell receptor beta chain was sequenced in a study of T cell responses to AZD1222 COVID-19 vaccine. Study outcomes and limitations: Donor demographics were predominantly white British with a female majority; clonal diversity may be underestimated. Baseline serostatus was positive in only six AZD1222 recipients.

Profiling relied on immunoSEQ multiplex PCR, and the TCRdb table lists in-frame clones only, not all of them. Of 150,000 to 200,000 clones in the sample, 85% to 95% are singletons; the top ten hold roughly 1%. This clone was recorded a few times. Its antigen is unidentified. Germline CDR1 MNHEY, CDR2 SVGAGI. V lost 3 bases and J 2 bases, leaving 12 bases between the germline ends. The CDR3 sequence is 15 residues long. Sequenced here: peripheral blood, sampled on day 0 of AZD1222 vaccination. This chain joins TRBV6-5 and TRBJ2-3, with D possibly matching TRBD2 (6 bases). This receptor was taken from an adult in good health. The chain's CDR3 is CASSYTGLNTDTQYF. DNA of the CDR3: TGTGCCAGCAGTTATACGGGACTCAACACAGATACGCAGTATTTT.